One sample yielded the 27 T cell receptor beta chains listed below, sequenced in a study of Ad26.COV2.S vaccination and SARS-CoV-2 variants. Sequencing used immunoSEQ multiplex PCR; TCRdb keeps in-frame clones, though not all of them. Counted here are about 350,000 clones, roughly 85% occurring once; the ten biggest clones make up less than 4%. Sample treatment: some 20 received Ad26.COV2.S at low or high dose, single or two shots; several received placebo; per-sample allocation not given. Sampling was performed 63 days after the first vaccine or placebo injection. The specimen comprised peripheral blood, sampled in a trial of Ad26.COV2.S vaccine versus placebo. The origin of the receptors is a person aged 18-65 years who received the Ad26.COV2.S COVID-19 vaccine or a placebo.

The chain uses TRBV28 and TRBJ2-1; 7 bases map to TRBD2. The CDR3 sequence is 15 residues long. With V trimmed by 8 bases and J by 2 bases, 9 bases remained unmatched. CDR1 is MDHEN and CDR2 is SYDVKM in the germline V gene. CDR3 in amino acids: CASGRPAGAYNEQFF. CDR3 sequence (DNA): TGTGCCAGCGGCCGCCCGGCGGGAGCCTACAATGAGCAGTTCTTC.

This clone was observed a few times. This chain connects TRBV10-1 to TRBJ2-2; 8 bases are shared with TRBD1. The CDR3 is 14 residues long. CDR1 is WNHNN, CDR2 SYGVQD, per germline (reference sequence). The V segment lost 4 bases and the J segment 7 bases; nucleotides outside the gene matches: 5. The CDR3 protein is CASSVPGGIGELFF. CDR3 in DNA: TGCGCCAGCAGTGTCCCAGGGGGCATCGGGGAGCTGTTTTTT.

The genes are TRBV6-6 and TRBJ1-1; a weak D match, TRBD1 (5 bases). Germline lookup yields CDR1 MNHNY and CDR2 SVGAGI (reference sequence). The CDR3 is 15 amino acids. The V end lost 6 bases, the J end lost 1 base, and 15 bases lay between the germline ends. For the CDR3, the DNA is TGTGCCAGCAGAGGGGCAGGGAAGTGGAACACTGAAGCTTTCTTT. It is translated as CASRGAGKWNTEAFF.

CDR3 region: CASSWLQGREQYF. The CDR3 region has the DNA TGTGCCAGCAGTTGGCTTCAGGGACGGGAGCAGTACTTC. This chain links TRBV6-5 with TRBJ2-7, with D perhaps being TRBD1 or TRBD2 (5 bases each). This CDR3 is built from 13 residues. CDR1 is MNHEY and CDR2 is SVGAGI in the germline V gene. The germline V and J ends were trimmed by 4 bases and 7 bases, with 14 bases remaining between them.

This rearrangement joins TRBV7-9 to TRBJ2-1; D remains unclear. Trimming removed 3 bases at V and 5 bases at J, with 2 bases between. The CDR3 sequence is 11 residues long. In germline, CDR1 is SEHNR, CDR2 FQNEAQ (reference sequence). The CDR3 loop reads CASSFNNEQFF. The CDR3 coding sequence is TGTGCCAGCAGCTTCAACAATGAGCAGTTCTTC.

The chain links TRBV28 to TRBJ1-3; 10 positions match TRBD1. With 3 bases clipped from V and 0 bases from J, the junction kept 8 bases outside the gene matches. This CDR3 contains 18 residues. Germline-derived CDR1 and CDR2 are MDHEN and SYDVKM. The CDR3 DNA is TGTGCCAGCAGTTTGGCCCCTGGGACAGGGGTCTCTGGAAACACCATATATTTT. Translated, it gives CASSLAPGTGVSGNTIYF.

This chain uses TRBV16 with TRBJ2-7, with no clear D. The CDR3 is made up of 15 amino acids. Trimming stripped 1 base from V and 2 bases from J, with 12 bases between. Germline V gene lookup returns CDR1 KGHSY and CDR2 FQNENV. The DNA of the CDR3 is TGTGCCAGCAGCCAATTTGCTAACTACGCCTACGAGCAGTACTTC. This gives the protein CASSQFANYAYEQYF.

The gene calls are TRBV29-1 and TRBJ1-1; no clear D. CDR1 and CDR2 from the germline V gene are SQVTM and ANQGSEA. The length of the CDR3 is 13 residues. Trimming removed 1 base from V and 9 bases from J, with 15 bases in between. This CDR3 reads CSVEALWEMKAFF. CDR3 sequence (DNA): TGCAGCGTTGAAGCCCTGTGGGAAATGAAAGCTTTCTTT.

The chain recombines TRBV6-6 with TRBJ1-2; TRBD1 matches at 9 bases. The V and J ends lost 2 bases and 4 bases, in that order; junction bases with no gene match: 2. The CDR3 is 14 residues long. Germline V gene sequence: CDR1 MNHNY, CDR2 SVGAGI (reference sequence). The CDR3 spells CASSYGTGTYGYTF. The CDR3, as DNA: TGTGCCAGCAGTTACGGGACAGGGACCTATGGCTACACCTTC.

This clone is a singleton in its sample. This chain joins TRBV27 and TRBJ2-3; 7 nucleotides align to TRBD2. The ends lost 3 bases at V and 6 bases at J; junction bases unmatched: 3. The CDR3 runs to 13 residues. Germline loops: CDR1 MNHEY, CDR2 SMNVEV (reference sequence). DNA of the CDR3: TGTGCCAGCAGTTTTACTAGCGCGGATACGCAGTATTTT. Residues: CASSFTSADTQYF.

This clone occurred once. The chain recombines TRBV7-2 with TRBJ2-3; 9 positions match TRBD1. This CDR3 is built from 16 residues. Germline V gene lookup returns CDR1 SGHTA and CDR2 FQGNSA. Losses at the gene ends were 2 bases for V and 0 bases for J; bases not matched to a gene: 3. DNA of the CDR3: TGTGCCAGCAGCTTATCGGGGACAGGGAGCACAGATACGCAGTATTTT. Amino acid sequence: CASSLSGTGSTDTQYF.

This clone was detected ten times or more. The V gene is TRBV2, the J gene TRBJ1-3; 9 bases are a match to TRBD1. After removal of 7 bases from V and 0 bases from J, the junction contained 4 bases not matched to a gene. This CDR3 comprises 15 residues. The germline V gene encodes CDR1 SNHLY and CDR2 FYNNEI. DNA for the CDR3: TGTGCCAGCAAACTGACAGGGGGCTCTGGAAACACCATATATTTT. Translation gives CASKLTGGSGNTIYF.

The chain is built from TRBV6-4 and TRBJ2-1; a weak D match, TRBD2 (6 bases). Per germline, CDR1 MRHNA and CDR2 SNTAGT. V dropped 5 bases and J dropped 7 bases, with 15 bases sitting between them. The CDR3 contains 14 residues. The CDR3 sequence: CASSRYPRENEQFF. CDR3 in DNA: TGTGCCAGCAGTAGATATCCCCGGGAGAATGAGCAGTTCTTC.

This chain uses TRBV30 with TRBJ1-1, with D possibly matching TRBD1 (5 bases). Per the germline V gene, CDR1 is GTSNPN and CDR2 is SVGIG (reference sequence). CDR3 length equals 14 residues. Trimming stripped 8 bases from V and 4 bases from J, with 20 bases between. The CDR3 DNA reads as TGTGCCCACGCGGGGGAGGGTTGGGGCACTGAAGCTTTCTTT. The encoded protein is CAHAGEGWGTEAFF.

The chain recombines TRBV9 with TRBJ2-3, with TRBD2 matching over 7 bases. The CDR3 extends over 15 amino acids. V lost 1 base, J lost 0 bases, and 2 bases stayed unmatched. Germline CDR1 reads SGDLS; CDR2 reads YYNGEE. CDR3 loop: CASSVWEGSTDTQYF. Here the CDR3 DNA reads TGTGCCAGCAGCGTATGGGAGGGGAGCACAGATACGCAGTATTTT.

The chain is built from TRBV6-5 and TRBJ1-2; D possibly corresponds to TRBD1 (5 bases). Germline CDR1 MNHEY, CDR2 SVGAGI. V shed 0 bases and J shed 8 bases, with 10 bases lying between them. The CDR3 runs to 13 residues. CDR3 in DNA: TGTGCCAGCAGTTACTCGTCAGGGTTCGGCTACACCTTC. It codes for CASSYSSGFGYTF.

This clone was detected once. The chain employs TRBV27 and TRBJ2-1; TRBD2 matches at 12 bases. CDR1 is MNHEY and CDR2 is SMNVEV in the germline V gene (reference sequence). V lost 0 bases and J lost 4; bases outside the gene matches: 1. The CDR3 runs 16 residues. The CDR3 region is CASSLSGTSGYNEQFF. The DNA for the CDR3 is TGTGCCAGCAGTTTATCCGGGACTAGCGGGTACAATGAGCAGTTCTTC.

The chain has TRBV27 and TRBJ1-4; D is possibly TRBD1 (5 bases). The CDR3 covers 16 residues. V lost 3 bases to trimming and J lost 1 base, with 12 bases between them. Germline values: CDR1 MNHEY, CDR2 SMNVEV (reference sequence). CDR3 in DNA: TGTGCCAGCAGTTTCTGGCGGGGGGGAACTAATGAAAAACTGTTTTTT. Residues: CASSFWRGGTNEKLFF.

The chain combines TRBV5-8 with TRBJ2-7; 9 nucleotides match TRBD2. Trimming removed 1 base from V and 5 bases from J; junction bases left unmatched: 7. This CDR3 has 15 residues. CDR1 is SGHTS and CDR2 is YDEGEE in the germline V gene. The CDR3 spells CASSLYSGLADEQYF. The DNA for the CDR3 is TGTGCCAGCAGCTTGTACTCGGGACTAGCCGACGAGCAGTACTTC. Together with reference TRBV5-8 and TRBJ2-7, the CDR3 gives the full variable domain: EAGVTQSPTHLIKTRGQQATLRCSPISGHTSVYWYQQALGLGLQFLLWYDEGEERNRGNFPPRFSGRQFPNYSSELNVNALELEDSALYLCASSLYSGLADEQYFGPGTRLTVT.

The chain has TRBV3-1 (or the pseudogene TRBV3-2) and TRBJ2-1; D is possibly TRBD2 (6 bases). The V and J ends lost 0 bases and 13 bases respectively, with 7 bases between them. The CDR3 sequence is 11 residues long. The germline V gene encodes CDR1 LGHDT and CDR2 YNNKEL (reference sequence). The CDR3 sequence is CASSQERGQFF. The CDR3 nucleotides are TGTGCCAGCAGCCAAGAGCGGGGACAGTTCTTC.

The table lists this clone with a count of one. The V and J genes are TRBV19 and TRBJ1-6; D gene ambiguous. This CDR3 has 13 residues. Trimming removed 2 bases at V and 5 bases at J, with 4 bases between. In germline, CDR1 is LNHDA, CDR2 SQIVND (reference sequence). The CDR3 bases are TGTGCCAGTAGTATATCCGATAATTCACCCCTCCACTTT. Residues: CASSISDNSPLHF.

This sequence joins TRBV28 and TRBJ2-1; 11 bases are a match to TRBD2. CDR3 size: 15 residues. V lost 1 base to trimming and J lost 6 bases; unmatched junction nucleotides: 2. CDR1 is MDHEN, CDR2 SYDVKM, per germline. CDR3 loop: CASSLLGTSGNEQFF. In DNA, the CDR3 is TGTGCCAGCAGTTTATTGGGGACTAGCGGCAATGAGCAGTTCTTC.

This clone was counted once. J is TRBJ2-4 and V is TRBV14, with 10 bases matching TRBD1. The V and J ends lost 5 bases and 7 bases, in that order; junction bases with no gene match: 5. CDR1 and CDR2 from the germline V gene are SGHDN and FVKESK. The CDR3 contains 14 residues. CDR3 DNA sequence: TGTGCCAGCAGCAAGACAGGGGGCGCGAACATTCAGTACTTC. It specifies CASSKTGGANIQYF.

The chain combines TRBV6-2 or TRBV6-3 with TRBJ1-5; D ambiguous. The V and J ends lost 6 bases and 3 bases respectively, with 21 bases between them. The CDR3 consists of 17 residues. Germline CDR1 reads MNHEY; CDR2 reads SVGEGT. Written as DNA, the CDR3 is TGTGCCAGCAGCTCCCCCGACGGGCTCCTACACAATCAGCCCCAGCATTTT. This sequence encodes CASSSPDGLLHNQPQHF.

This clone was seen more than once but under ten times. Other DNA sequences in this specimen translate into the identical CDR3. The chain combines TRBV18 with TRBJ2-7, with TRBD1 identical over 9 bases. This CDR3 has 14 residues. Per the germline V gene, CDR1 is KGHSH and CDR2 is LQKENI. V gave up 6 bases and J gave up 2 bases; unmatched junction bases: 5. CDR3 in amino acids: CASSPGQGPYEQYF. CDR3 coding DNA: TGTGCCAGCTCTCCGGGACAGGGCCCCTACGAGCAGTACTTC.

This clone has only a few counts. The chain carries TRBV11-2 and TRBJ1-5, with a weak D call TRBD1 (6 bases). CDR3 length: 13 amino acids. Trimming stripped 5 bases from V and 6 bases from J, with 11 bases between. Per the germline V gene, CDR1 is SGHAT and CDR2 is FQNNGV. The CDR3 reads CASSEGGSQPQHF. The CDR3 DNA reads TGTGCCAGCAGCGAGGGGGGTTCTCAGCCCCAGCATTTT.

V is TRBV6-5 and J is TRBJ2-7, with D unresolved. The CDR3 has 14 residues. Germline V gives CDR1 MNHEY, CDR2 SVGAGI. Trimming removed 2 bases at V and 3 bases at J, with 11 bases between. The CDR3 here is CASSYARWDYEQYF. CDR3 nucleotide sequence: TGTGCCAGCAGTTACGCTAGATGGGACTACGAGCAGTACTTC.